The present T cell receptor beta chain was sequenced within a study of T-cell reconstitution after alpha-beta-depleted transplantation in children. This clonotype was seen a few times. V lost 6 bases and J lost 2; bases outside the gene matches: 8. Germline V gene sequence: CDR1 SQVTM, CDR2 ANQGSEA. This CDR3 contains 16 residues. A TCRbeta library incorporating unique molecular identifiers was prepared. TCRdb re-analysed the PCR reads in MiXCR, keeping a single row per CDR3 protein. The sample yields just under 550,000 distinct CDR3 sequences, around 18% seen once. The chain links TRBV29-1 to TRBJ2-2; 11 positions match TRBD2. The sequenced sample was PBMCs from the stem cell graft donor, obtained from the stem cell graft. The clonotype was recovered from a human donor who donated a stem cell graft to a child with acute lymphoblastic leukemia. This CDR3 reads CSVLIGLAGNTGELFF. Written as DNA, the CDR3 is TGCAGCGTCCTCATCGGACTAGCGGGTAACACCGGGGAGCTGTTTTTT.